This TCR beta chain was documented in a study of PD-L1 blockade in urothelial cancer. Turning to the study itself: At 3 weeks (second dose) and 6 weeks after starting treatment, blood was analyzed.

The CDR3 sequence is 15 residues long. Germline-derived CDR1 and CDR2 are KGHSH and LQKENI. Losses at the gene ends were 2 bases for V and 0 bases for J; bases not matched to a gene: 0. Profiled with immunoSEQ multiplex PCR; TCRdb holds only in-frame clones, not every one. The table includes approximately 91,000 clones, roughly 83% detected once. On this clone itself: The antigen remains undetermined.

Overall study findings and caveats: Better progression-free and overall survival followed lower pretreatment blood clonality. Tumor-associated blood clones were expanded more by durable-benefit patients at 3 weeks.

Time point reported: peripheral blood 6 weeks after treatment start. Sample contribution per patient ranged from 1 to 8, covering pretreatment and on-treatment. The receptor was derived from a man in his 70s with urothelial cancer. V is TRBV18 and J is TRBJ2-7; TRBD1 aligns across 11 bases. Sequenced here: PBMCs, sampled around atezolizumab (anti-PD-L1) treatment. CDR3 in DNA: TGTGCCAGCTCACCAGGGACAGGGGGCTCCTACGAGCAGTACTTC. It yields the protein CASSPGTGGSYEQYF.